This TCR beta chain was recovered during a study of neurological immune-mediated disorders. Findings and limits, study-wide: The most TCR clonal expansion was seen in HTLV-1-associated myelopathy, whereas the least was seen in multiple sclerosis, below the level in healthy controls.

TCRdb itself ran the 5' RACE reads through MiXCR, one entry per CDR3 protein. The sample yields 75,000 to 85,000 distinct CDR3 sequences, 15% to 20% seen once. There are many counts of this clonotype. Its antigen remains unknown. The CDR3 is made up of 15 amino acids. V lost 5 bases and J lost 4; bases outside the gene matches: 8. V gene TRBV12-3 or TRBV12-4 combines with J gene TRBJ1-5; 7 bases line up with TRBD1. Sequencing was performed on PBMCs. This clonotype was obtained from a woman aged 40 to 50 in good health. CDR3: CASSALTGYNQPQHF. The CDR3 nucleotides are TGTGCCAGCAGTGCCTTGACAGGGTATAATCAGCCCCAGCATTTT.